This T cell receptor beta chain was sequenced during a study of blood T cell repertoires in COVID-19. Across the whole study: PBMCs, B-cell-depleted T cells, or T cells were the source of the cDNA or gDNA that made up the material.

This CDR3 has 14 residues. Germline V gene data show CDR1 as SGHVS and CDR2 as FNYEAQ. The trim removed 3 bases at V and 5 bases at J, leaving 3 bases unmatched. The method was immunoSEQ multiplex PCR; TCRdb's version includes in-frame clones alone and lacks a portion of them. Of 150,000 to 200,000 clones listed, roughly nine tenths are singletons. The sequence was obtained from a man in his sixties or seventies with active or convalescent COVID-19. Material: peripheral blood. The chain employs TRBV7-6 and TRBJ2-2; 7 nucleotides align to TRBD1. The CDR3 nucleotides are TGTGCCAGCAGCTTCACAGGGGTAACCGGGGAGCTGTTTTTT. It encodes CASSFTGVTGELFF.